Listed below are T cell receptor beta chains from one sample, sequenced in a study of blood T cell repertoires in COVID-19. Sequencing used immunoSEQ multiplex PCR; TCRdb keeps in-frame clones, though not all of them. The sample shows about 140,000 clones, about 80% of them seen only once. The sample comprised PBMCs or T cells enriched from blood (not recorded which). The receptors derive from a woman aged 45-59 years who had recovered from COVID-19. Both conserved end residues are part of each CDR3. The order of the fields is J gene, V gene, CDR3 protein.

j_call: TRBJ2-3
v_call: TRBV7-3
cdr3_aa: CASSLRGGLADTQYF

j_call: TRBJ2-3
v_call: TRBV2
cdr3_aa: CASRTVGSTDTQYF

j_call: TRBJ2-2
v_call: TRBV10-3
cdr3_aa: CAISVITGELFF

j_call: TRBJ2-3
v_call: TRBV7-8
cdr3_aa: CASSPLGRGTDTQYF

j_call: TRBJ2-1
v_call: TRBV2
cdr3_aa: CAIPGRWDRDYNEQFF

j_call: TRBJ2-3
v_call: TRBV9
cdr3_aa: CASSVATGGGDTQYF

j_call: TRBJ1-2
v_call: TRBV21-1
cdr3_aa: CASRRGLGCYTF

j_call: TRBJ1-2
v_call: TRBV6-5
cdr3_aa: CASSGPGTGGSGYTF

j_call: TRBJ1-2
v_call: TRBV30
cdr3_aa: CAWSVISGVGYTF

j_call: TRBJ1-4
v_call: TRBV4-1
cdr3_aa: CASSQGRTGEGEKLFF

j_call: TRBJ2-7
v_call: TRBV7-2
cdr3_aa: CASSLRAGGPTYEQYF

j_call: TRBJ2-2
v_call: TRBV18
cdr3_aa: CASSPPGGRGTGELFF

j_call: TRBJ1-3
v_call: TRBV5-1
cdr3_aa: CASSLAGGTGNTIYF

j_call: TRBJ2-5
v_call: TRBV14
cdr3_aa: CASSQSSGRSQETQYF

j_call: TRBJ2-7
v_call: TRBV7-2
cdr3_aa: CASSSIGLAGVGYEQYF

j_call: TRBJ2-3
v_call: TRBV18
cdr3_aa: CASSPLPGTDTQYF

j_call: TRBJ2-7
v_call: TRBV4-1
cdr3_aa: CASSRTGTGDNEQYF

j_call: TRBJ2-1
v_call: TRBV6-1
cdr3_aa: CASSETRATSIQFF

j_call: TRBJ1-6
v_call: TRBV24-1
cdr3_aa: CATSPGQGYSPLHF

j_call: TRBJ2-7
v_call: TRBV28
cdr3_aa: CASSGPGTSGYEQYF

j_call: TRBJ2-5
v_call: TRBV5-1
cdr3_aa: CASSLGDRGYETQYF

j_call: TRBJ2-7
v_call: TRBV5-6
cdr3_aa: CASSPLTRLAGEGAYEQYF

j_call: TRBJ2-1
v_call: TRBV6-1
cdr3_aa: CASSEALTSGNNEQFF

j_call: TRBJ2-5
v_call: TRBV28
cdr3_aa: CASRAPHRASGRKETQYF

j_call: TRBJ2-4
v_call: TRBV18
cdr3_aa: CASSPPKGQGAKNIQYF

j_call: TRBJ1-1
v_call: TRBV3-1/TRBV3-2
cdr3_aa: CASSPGVTEAFF

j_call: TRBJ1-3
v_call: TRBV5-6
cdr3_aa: CASSSLDRNSGNTIYF

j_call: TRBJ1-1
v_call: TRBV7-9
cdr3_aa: CASSLGQMNTEAFF

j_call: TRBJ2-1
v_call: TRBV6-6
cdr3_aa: CASSYSVEQFF

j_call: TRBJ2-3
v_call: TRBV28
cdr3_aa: CASSRRDTQYF

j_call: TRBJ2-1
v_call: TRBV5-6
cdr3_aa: CASSSGQAEQFF

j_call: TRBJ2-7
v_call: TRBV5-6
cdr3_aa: CASSLTVSGREQYF

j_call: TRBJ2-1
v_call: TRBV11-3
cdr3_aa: CASKLADLMGQFF

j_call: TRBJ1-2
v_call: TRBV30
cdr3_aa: CAWSVPGQGAYGYTF

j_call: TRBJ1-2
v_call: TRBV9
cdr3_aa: CASSVGQEGIYGYTF

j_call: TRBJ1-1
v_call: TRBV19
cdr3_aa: CASSPPGGLRTEAFF

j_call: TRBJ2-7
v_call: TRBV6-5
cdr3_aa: CASRLRVSYEQYF

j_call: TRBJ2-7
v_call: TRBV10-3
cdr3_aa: CAISDLEIWTGTYEQYF

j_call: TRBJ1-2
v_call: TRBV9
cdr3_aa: CASSLPRGGYTF

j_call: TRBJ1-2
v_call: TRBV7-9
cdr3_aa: CASSTGTGDGYTF

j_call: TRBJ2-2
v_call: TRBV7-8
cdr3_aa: CASSLMTSGSANTGELFF

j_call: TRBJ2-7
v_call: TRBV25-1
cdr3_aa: CASSASRGGLDDYEQYF

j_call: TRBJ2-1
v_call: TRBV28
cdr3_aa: CASSTLPGLAGGSYNEQFF

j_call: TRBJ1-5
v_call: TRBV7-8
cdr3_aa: CASSVAGTESQPQHF

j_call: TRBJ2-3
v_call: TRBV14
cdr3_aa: CASSISGGARDTQYF

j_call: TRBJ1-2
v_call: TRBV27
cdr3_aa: CASSSGQGAFYGYTF

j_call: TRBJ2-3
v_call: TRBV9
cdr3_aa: CASSVAGDTQYF

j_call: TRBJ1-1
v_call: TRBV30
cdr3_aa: CAWSMATSRGTEAFF

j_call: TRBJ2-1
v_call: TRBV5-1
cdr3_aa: CASSLDRGHEQFF

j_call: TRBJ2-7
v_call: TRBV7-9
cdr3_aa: CASNGDAQGAYEQYF

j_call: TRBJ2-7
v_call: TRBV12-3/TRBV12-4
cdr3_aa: CASSFVTGDEQYF

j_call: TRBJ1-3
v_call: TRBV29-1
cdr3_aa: CSVTGGAGNTIYF

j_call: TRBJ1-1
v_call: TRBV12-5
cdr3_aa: CASGLHILNEAFF

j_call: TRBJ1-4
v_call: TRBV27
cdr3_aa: CASSMDTIKHEKLFF